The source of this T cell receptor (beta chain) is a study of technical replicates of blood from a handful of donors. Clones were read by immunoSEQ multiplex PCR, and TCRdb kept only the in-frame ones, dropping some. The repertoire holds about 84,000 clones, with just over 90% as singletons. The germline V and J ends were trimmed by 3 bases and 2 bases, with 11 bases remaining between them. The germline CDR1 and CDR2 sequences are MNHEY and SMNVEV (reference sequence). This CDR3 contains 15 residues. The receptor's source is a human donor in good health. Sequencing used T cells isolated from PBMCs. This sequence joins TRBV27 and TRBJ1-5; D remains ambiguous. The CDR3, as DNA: TGTGCCAGCAGTTTGGGGAGCTATGGCAATCAGCCCCAGCATTTT. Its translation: CASSLGSYGNQPQHF.